One sample yielded the 28 T cell receptor beta chains listed below, sequenced in a study of OX40 agonist ivuxolimab in advanced cancers. The receptor library was made with the immunoSEQ multiplex PCR assay. As stored in TCRdb, this immuneACCESS dataset retains in-frame rearrangements with V and J assigned. A fraction of the clones does not appear; measured against another copy, unresolved V genes explain less than half of the discrepancy, and the remainder lacks a known reason. The sample table lists about 65,000 clones, roughly 87% of them with a count of one. The ten largest clones add up to approximately 0.37% of the sample. The sequencing used CD4+ or CD8+ T cells sorted from blood, collected in a trial of the OX40 agonist ivuxolimab. These receptors all stem from an adult with an advanced solid tumor such as melanoma, head and neck, liver or kidney cancer.

The CDR3 protein is CASSESRGSNYGYTF. CDR3 DNA: TGTGCCAGCAGTGAAAGCAGGGGCTCTAACTATGGCTACACCTTC. V gene TRBV6-1 combines with J gene TRBJ1-2; TRBD1 might be the D (6 bases). V lost 2 bases, J lost 0 bases, and 10 bases lay in between. This CDR3 region has 15 residues. The V gene's germline CDR1 is MNHNS and CDR2 SASEGT.

V gene TRBV7-2 combines with J gene TRBJ2-1, with 8 positions matching TRBD2. CDR3 size: 16 residues. The J segment lost 5 bases and the V segment lost 3 bases, leaving 9 bases of the junction unmatched. Per the germline V gene, CDR1 is SGHTA and CDR2 is FQGNSA. CDR3 nucleotide sequence: TGTGCCAGCAGCTTCACGGGGGGGCCCGGAGACAATGAGCAGTTCTTC. It translates to CASSFTGGPGDNEQFF.

This chain joins TRBV29-1 and TRBJ1-1; no clear D. Per the germline V gene, CDR1 is SQVTM and CDR2 is ANQGSEA. Trimming stripped 4 bases from V and 2 bases from J, with 5 bases between. The CDR3 extends over 11 amino acids. CDR3 region: CSVGANTEAFF. DNA of the CDR3: TGCAGCGTTGGGGCTAACACTGAAGCTTTCTTT.

The J gene is TRBJ2-1, the V gene TRBV18, with D tentatively TRBD2 (6 bases). The CDR3 contains 14 residues. Trimming pared 3 bases from V and 6 bases from J, leaving 12 bases between. Germline CDR1 and CDR2: KGHSH and LQKENI. In DNA form, the CDR3 reads TGTGCCAGCTCACCTACGCAGGGAGGCAATGAGCAGTTCTTC. Translated: CASSPTQGGNEQFF.

The V gene is TRBV7-9, the J gene TRBJ2-5; no firm D call. Germline V gives CDR1 SEHNR, CDR2 FQNEAQ (reference sequence). This CDR3 is built from 13 residues. Trimming left V 5 bases short and J 4 bases short, with 11 bases between. The CDR3 bases are TGTGCCAGCAGCCCGCCCTCTGCAGAGACCCAGTACTTC. Encoded protein: CASSPPSAETQYF.

This clone has just one count. The chain has TRBV19 and TRBJ2-3, with TRBD1 matching 7 bases. V shed 4 bases and J 3 bases; nucleotides not matched to a gene: 10. There are 16 residues in the CDR3. Germline CDR1 reads LNHDA; CDR2 reads SQIVND (reference sequence). The CDR3 nucleotides read TGTGCCAGTAGTACATCGGGACAGTGGATAACAGATACGCAGTATTTT. Translation: CASSTSGQWITDTQYF. Looking up the rest from reference TRBV19 and TRBJ2-3 gives the full variable domain: DGGITQSPKYLFRKEGQNVTLSCEQNLNHDAMYWYRQDPGQGLRLIYYSQIVNDFQKGDIAEGYSVSREKKESFPLTVTSAQKNPTAFYLCASSTSGQWITDTQYFGPGTRLTVL.

This chain uses TRBV9 with TRBJ1-5, with no clear D. The germline gives CDR1 SGDLS, CDR2 YYNGEE. The CDR3 has 19 residues. The V end lost 0 bases, the J end lost 2 bases, and 21 bases lay between the germline ends. The CDR3 bases are TGTGCCAGCAGCGTAGATGGCGGTAATAGGTTTTTATGCAATCAGCCCCAGCATTTT. This gives the protein CASSVDGGNRFLCNQPQHF.

The chain uses TRBV6-6 and TRBJ1-3, with TRBD1 as a possible D gene (5 bases). Looked up from germline, CDR1 is MNHNY and CDR2 is SVGAGI (reference sequence). This CDR3 comprises 15 residues. The V end was cut by 4 bases, the J end by 2 bases, with 12 bases between. The CDR3 coding sequence is TGTGCCAGCAGTTTCGACAGAAAAACTGGAAACACCATATATTTT. Its protein product is CASSFDRKTGNTIYF.

The rearrangement joins TRBV5-4 to TRBJ1-2; no definite D call. Trimming shortened V by 4 bases and J by 8 bases, and 15 bases separated the two germline ends. The germline V gene encodes CDR1 SGHNT and CDR2 YYREEE (reference sequence). The CDR3 has 13 amino acids. Here the CDR3 reads CASSAPDLGGYTF. The CDR3 DNA follows: TGTGCCAGCAGCGCCCCCGACCTGGGGGGCTACACCTTC. Variable domain in full (rest from reference TRBV5-4 and TRBJ1-2): ETGVTQSPTHLIKTRGQQVTLRCSSQSGHNTVSWYQQALGQGPQFIFQYYREEENGRGNFPPRFSGLQFPNYSSELNVNALELDDSALYLCASSAPDLGGYTFGSGTRLTVV.

V usage is TRBV30 and J usage is TRBJ2-5; 13 positions agree with TRBD2. The CDR3 sequence is 18 residues long. V was clipped by 1 base and J by 4 bases; unmatched bases: 12. Per the germline V gene, CDR1 is GTSNPN and CDR2 is SVGIG (reference sequence). CDR3 nucleotides: TGTGCCTGGAGTGCATACAGGACTAGCGGGGGCCTACGAGAGACCCAGTACTTC. Amino acid sequence: CAWSAYRTSGGLRETQYF.

The chain links TRBV6-4 to TRBJ2-2, with D possibly being TRBD1 or TRBD2 (5 bases each). Germline V CDR1 and CDR2: MRHNA, SNTAGT. V was trimmed by 4 bases and J by 7 bases, leaving 16 bases between them. The CDR3 spans 15 residues. The CDR3: CASSALAGTNGELFF. The CDR3 coding sequence is TGTGCCAGCAGTGCTCTAGCAGGGACGAACGGGGAGCTGTTTTTT.

The chain uses TRBV19 and TRBJ2-1; D is unclear. The CDR3 has 14 residues. Trimming took off 3 bases at V and 1 base at J, with 7 bases between the two ends. The germline CDR1 and CDR2 sequences are LNHDA and SQIVND (reference sequence). The CDR3 reads CASSIMGSYNEQFF. As DNA, the CDR3 is TGTGCCAGTAGTATCATGGGATCCTACAATGAGCAGTTCTTC.

This clone was found once. The rearrangement uses TRBV5-1 and TRBJ1-1; the D gene is possibly TRBD1 (6 bases). V lost 2 bases, J lost 0 bases, and 11 bases lay in between. The CDR3 has 15 amino acids. The germline V gene encodes CDR1 SGHRS and CDR2 YFSETQ. CDR3 coding DNA: TGCGCCAGCAGCTTAGGGGGGGTGATGAACACTGAAGCTTTCTTT. Its translation: CASSLGGVMNTEAFF.

This sequence joins TRBV5-1 and TRBJ1-2; 12 nucleotides agree with TRBD1. Per the germline V gene, CDR1 is SGHRS and CDR2 is YFSETQ. The J segment lost 8 bases and the V segment lost 4 bases, leaving 9 bases of the junction unmatched. This CDR3 comprises 15 residues. Written as DNA, the CDR3 is TGCGCCAGCAGCCTGGAGGGACAGGGGGCGACAGGCTACACCTTC. This codes for CASSLEGQGATGYTF. Full variable domain (outside the CDR3, taken from reference TRBV5-1 and TRBJ1-2): KAGVTQTPRYLIKTRGQQVTLSCSPISGHRSVSWYQQTPGQGLQFLFEYFSETQRNKGNFPGRFSGRQFSNSRSEMNVSTLELGDSALYLCASSLEGQGATGYTFGSGTRLTVV.

This clone was observed a few times. The chain has TRBV7-2 and TRBJ2-5; possibly TRBD2 for D (6 bases). The CDR3 consists of 19 residues. CDR1 is SGHTA and CDR2 is FQGNSA in the germline V gene. Deletions cut 0 bases from V and 5 bases from J, with 25 bases between. The CDR3 here is CASSLAVGLARLGRETQYF. CDR3 DNA sequence: TGTGCCAGCAGCTTAGCGGTTGGGCTAGCGCGGTTGGGTAGGGAGACCCAGTACTTC.

This chain uses TRBV6-6 with TRBJ1-2, with TRBD1 as a possible D gene (6 bases). Germline lookup yields CDR1 MNHNY and CDR2 SVGAGI (reference sequence). The CDR3 has 14 residues. V gave up 5 bases and J gave up 9 bases, with 19 bases separating them. CDR3 amino acids: CASSTQTGPVRYTF. CDR3 DNA: TGTGCCAGCAGTACACAGACAGGTCCTGTACGCTACACCTTC.

For the CDR3, the DNA is TGTGCCAGCAGTGAACTGTACTCTGGAAACACCATATATTTT. This gives the protein CASSELYSGNTIYF. The chain recombines TRBV2 with TRBJ1-3; D is unclear. This CDR3 has 14 residues. V gave up 2 bases and J gave up 0 bases, with 5 bases separating them. The germline V gene has CDR1 SNHLY and CDR2 FYNNEI.

This chain uses TRBV2 with TRBJ2-1; the D gene is possibly TRBD2 (6 bases). Germline CDR1 reads SNHLY; CDR2 reads FYNNEI. V was trimmed by 4 bases and J by 5 bases, leaving 15 bases between them. This CDR3 comprises 15 residues. The CDR3 DNA reads as TGTGCCAGCAGTGGGGCGACTAGGGGCAACAATGAGCAGTTCTTC. This encodes CASSGATRGNNEQFF.

The chain uses TRBV27 and TRBJ1-2; 8 bases match TRBD1. Germline assignment: CDR1 MNHEY and CDR2 SMNVEV (reference sequence). The CDR3 runs to 14 residues. Losses at the gene ends were 5 bases for V and 6 bases for J; bases not matched to a gene: 8. The CDR3 sequence: CASSGITGGHGYTF. As DNA, the CDR3 is TGTGCCAGCAGTGGCATCACAGGGGGACATGGCTACACCTTC.

The chain links TRBV6-5 to TRBJ2-3, with no clear D. V dropped 3 bases and J dropped 6 bases, with 4 bases sitting between them. The CDR3 has 11 amino acids. The germline V gene has CDR1 MNHEY and CDR2 SVGAGI. CDR3 region: CASSYLDTQYF. CDR3 nucleotide sequence: TGTGCCAGCAGTTATTTGGATACGCAGTATTTT.

The genes are TRBV10-3 and TRBJ1-3; tentatively, D is TRBD1 (6 bases). CDR1 and CDR2 (germline): ENHRY, SYGVKD. With 2 bases removed from V and 8 bases from J, the gap between germline ends came to 13 bases. This CDR3 has 14 amino acids. The CDR3 nucleotides read TGTGCCATCAGTGAGAACAGGGATTTGCACACCATATATTTT. This sequence encodes CAISENRDLHTIYF.

This clone was seen only once. The rearrangement uses TRBV11-3 and TRBJ1-1; D may be TRBD1 (5 bases). There are 14 residues in the CDR3. Germline lookup yields CDR1 SGHNT and CDR2 YENEEA. V was cut by 2 bases and J by 0 bases, with 7 bases left in between. CDR3: CASSLRGLNTEAFF. CDR3 DNA sequence: TGTGCCAGCAGCTTAAGGGGCTTGAACACTGAAGCTTTCTTT.

This clone turned up a few times. The CDR3 DNA is TGTGCCATCAGTGGAGGACCTGGAAACACCATATATTTT. This encodes CAISGGPGNTIYF. This rearrangement joins TRBV10-3 to TRBJ1-3; D remains ambiguous. Trimming removed 4 bases from V and 2 bases from J, with 6 bases in between. Germline CDR1 reads ENHRY; CDR2 reads SYGVKD. This CDR3 is 13 amino acids long.

As DNA, the CDR3 is TGCGCCAGCAGCAACGGGACAGCATATAATTCACCCCTCCACTTT. Translated: CASSNGTAYNSPLHF. The chain carries TRBV5-1 and TRBJ1-6; 7 nucleotides agree with TRBD1. Germline V CDR1 and CDR2: SGHRS, YFSETQ. V lost 4 bases and J lost 4; bases outside the gene matches: 5. CDR3 length: 15 residues. Supplemented by reference TRBV5-1 and TRBJ1-6, the full variable domain reads KAGVTQTPRYLIKTRGQQVTLSCSPISGHRSVSWYQQTPGQGLQFLFEYFSETQRNKGNFPGRFSGRQFSNSRSEMNVSTLELGDSALYLCASSNGTAYNSPLHFGNGTRLTVT.

This clone was seen a handful of times. The chain recombines TRBV5-1 with TRBJ1-1, with a tentative D call TRBD1 (6 bases). Trimming took off 3 bases at V and 5 bases at J, with 17 bases between the two ends. CDR1 SGHRS and CDR2 YFSETQ come from the germline V gene. This CDR3 is built from 15 residues. As DNA, the CDR3 is TGCGCCAGCAGCTCCGACAGGCCCCAGGGGACTGAAGCTTTCTTT. Its translation: CASSSDRPQGTEAFF.

CDR3 residues: CASTPLGIHNEQFF. The CDR3, as DNA: TGTGCCAGCACCCCACTTGGAATCCACAATGAGCAGTTCTTC. V is TRBV14 and J is TRBJ2-1; D gene uncertain. The germline CDR1 and CDR2 sequences are SGHDN and FVKESK. V shed 7 bases and J shed 5 bases, with 15 bases lying between them. The CDR3 extends over 14 amino acids. Looking up the rest from reference TRBV14 and TRBJ2-1 gives the full variable domain: EAGVTQFPSHSVIEKGQTVTLRCDPISGHDNLYWYRRVMGKEIKFLLHFVKESKQDESGMPNNRFLAERTGGTYSTLKVQPAELEDSGVYFCASTPLGIHNEQFFGPGTRLTVL.

The CDR3 protein is CASSVGPDPNTEAFF. The CDR3 bases are TGTGCCAGCAGCGTAGGCCCAGATCCGAACACTGAAGCTTTCTTT. This chain links TRBV9 with TRBJ1-1; unclear D gene. The germline V gene encodes CDR1 SGDLS and CDR2 YYNGEE. Trimming shortened V by 0 bases and J by 1 base, and 10 bases separated the two germline ends. This CDR3 region has 15 residues.

The CDR3 DNA reads as TGTGCCTGGGGTCCGGCCACACCTCGGGGAAACACCATATATTTT. Its protein product is CAWGPATPRGNTIYF. The chain uses TRBV30 and TRBJ1-3; D unresolved. The CDR3 contains 15 residues. The germline CDR1 and CDR2 sequences are GTSNPN and SVGIG (reference sequence). The ends were cut back, 5 bases at V and 4 bases at J, with 18 bases in the middle.